The 10 T cell receptor beta chains listed next were all sequenced from one sample in a study of blood T cell repertoires in COVID-19. Some clones are missing from TCRdb's copy, which holds only in-frame ones; the method was immunoSEQ multiplex PCR. This table has tens of thousands of clones, more than 75% appearing once. Sequencing input: peripheral blood. The source is a man of 80 years or more with active or convalescent COVID-19.

The gene calls are TRBV19 and TRBJ2-3; D perhaps matches TRBD1 (6 bases). This CDR3 contains 14 residues. The V end lost 9 bases, the J end lost 0 bases, and 13 bases lay between the germline ends. CDR1 LNHDA and CDR2 SQIVND come from the germline V gene (reference sequence). The CDR3 DNA reads TGTGCCAGCACCCGGGACACTAGCACAGATACGCAGTATTTT. This gives the protein CASTRDTSTDTQYF.

The rearrangement links TRBV5-1 to TRBJ2-5; tentative D call: TRBD2 (6 bases). The CDR3 extends over 14 amino acids. Trimming cost V 0 bases and J 3 bases, with 9 bases left between them. Looked up from germline, CDR1 is SGHRS and CDR2 is YFSETQ. The CDR3 bases are TGCGCCAGCAGCTTGGGCGGGAAGAAAGAGACCCAGTACTTC. Translation: CASSLGGKKETQYF.

This clone was detected only a few times. The V and J genes are TRBV7-9 and TRBJ2-1; TRBD2 agrees at 7 bases. This CDR3 is built from 13 residues. The germline V gene has CDR1 SEHNR and CDR2 FQNEAQ (reference sequence). J gave up 5 bases and V 8 bases, and 6 bases lay outside the gene matches. DNA of the CDR3: TGTGCCAGCGTGAGCGGGATCAACAATGAGCAGTTCTTC. The encoded protein is CASVSGINNEQFF.

For the CDR3, the DNA is TGTGCCAGCAGCTTGGGGGGGAAGTACAATGAGCAGTTCTTC. The encoded protein is CASSLGGKYNEQFF. The rearrangement links TRBV7-2 to TRBJ2-1, with 7 bases fitting TRBD2. V dropped 3 bases and J dropped 4; count of bases not matched to a gene: 3. Looked up from germline, CDR1 is SGHTA and CDR2 is FQGNSA. The CDR3 sequence is 14 residues long.

This clone was seen a few times. This chain links TRBV6-1 with TRBJ1-4, with 9 bases matching TRBD1. The CDR3 loop spans 17 amino acids. Germline loops: CDR1 MNHNS, CDR2 SASEGT. V shed 1 base, J shed 7 bases, and the junction held 10 bases outside the gene matches. CDR3 DNA sequence: TGTGCCAGCAGTGAAGTCCCGGGACAGGGTCGGAGTGAAAAACTGTTTTTT. This translates into CASSEVPGQGRSEKLFF.

This chain connects TRBV11-3 to TRBJ1-4; 9 bases are a match to TRBD1. V trimming: 5 bases; J trimming: 7 bases; junction bases outside the gene matches: 5. In germline, CDR1 is SGHNT, CDR2 YENEEA. The CDR3 totals 14 residues. The CDR3 loop is CASSTGQGSEKLFF. CDR3 coding DNA: TGTGCCAGCAGCACCGGACAGGGGAGTGAAAAACTGTTTTTT.

The chain uses TRBV6-5 and TRBJ2-1, with 13 bases fitting TRBD2. Trimming cost V 6 bases and J 5 bases; bases outside gene matches: 4. CDR3 size: 15 residues. In germline, CDR1 is MNHEY, CDR2 SVGAGI. In DNA form, the CDR3 reads TGTGCCAGCAGCTCGACTAGCGGGGGGCACAATGAGCAGTTCTTC. Protein: CASSSTSGGHNEQFF.

A few counts support this clone. V is TRBV27 and J is TRBJ1-2, with 8 positions matching TRBD1. The V gene end was trimmed by 4 bases and the J gene end by 4 bases; junction bases not matched to a gene: 8. The V gene's germline CDR1 is MNHEY and CDR2 SMNVEV (reference sequence). This CDR3 is built from 15 residues. The CDR3 reads CASSSGTGLPYGYTF. CDR3 nucleotides: TGTGCCAGCAGTTCCGGGACAGGCCTACCCTATGGCTACACCTTC.

The chain has TRBV30 and TRBJ1-2, with unresolved D. The germline V gene has CDR1 GTSNPN and CDR2 SVGIG (reference sequence). The V end lost 1 base, the J end lost 4 bases, and 7 bases lay between the germline ends. The CDR3 is made up of 12 amino acids. CDR3 nucleotide sequence: TGTGCCTGGAGTGACAGAAGCTATGGCTACACCTTC. Encoded protein: CAWSDRSYGYTF.

The V gene is TRBV7-8, the J gene TRBJ2-2, with a tentative D call TRBD2 (7 bases). Germline-derived CDR1 and CDR2 are SGHVS and FQNEAQ. Trimming took off 5 bases at V and 4 bases at J, with 17 bases between the two ends. The CDR3 is 16 amino acids. CDR3: CASSQKGGAPTGELFF. In nucleotides, the CDR3 is TGTGCCAGCAGCCAAAAGGGGGGGGCCCCCACCGGGGAGCTGTTTTTT.